This T cell receptor (beta chain) was documented in a study of T cell responses to AZD1222 COVID-19 vaccine. Produced via immunoSEQ multiplex PCR; TCRdb's table is partial and in-frame only. The sample contains some 200,000 clones, approximately 91% of which appear only once. CDR3 length: 15 residues. From germline, CDR1 is MNHEY and CDR2 SVGAGI. Points on this clone: At one of its ends the junction is not consistent with the germline gene, which may arise from a read error.

This receptor was obtained from an adult in good health. This specimen consisted of peripheral blood, obtained on day 0 of AZD1222 vaccination. The gene calls are TRBV6-5 and TRBJ1-3, with D unclear. The CDR3 region is CASRYDALSGNTIYF. The DNA of the CDR3 is TGTGCCAGCCGTTATGACGCCCTCTCTGGAAACACCATATATTTT.